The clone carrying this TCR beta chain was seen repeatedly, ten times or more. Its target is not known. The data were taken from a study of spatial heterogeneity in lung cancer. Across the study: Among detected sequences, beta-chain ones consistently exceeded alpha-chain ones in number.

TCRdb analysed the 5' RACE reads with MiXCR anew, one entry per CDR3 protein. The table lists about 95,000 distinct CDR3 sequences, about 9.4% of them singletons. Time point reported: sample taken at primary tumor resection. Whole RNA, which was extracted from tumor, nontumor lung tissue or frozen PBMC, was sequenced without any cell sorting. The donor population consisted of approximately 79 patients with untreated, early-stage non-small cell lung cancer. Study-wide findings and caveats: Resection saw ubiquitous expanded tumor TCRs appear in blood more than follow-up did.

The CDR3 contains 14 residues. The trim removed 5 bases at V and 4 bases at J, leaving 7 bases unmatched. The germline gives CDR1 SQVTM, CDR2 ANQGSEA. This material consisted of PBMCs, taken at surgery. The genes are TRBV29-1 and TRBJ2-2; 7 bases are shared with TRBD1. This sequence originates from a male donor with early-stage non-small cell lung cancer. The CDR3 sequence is CSVYSGQSTGELFF. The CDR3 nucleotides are TGCAGCGTTTACTCGGGACAGAGCACCGGGGAGCTGTTTTTT.